The clone carrying this T cell receptor beta chain was counted only a few times. Its antigen is not known. The data belong to a study of T-cell memory formation after mild COVID-19. Looked up from germline, CDR1 is SGHDT and CDR2 is YYEEEE. V was shortened by 4 bases and J by 12 bases, with 13 bases between the two germline ends. The CDR3 totals 11 residues. The study's findings and limits: Nothing showed for sure that second-wave clones peaking on day 37 were SARS-CoV-2 specific. Prior to infection, memory already included some responding clones, suggesting cross-reactive memory joined.

TCRdb re-analysed the 5' RACE reads in MiXCR, keeping a single row per CDR3 protein. The sample holds 550,000 to 600,000 distinct CDR3 sequences; roughly a fifth are singletons and the top ten take around 8.4%. V and J are TRBV5-6 and TRBJ1-2; the D is unclear. Specimen: PBMCs or a T cell subset sorted from them (not recorded which). This receptor was taken from an adult woman who had mild COVID-19 (a few samples of this study predate the infection). Cell type and time point are not known. DNA for the CDR3: TGTGCCAGCAGCCTGGAGGGATTCAACACCTTC. Protein product: CASSLEGFNTF.